This TCR beta chain emerged from a study of a mutant IDH1 vaccine in newly diagnosed glioma. Across the study: Radiotherapy alone preceded vaccination by 4-6 weeks; alternatively, vaccination started with temozolomide cycles.

In the case of this clone: Its specificity is unknown.

The method was immunoSEQ multiplex PCR; TCRdb's version includes in-frame clones alone and lacks a portion of them. The sample gives about 56,000 clones, roughly four fifths of which show up once; approximately 3.2% is in the top ten. Time point given: week 47, end of study. In the vaccine, a single dose held 300 ug of the mutant IDH1 20-mer peptide, along with topical imiquimod. This clonotype was obtained from a woman aged 45 to 65 with glioma. The sequences come from PBMCs, collected from a glioma patient whose treatment included an IDH1 peptide vaccine.

Written as DNA, the CDR3 is TGTGCCAGCACAGCCGATTGGGCGGGGGGGAACACCATATATTTT. Translated, it gives CASTADWAGGNTIYF. The genes are TRBV9 and TRBJ1-3, with a possible D match to TRBD1 (5 bases). The V gene's germline CDR1 is SGDLS and CDR2 YYNGEE. The germline V and J ends were trimmed by 6 bases and 7 bases, with 20 bases remaining between them. This CDR3 contains 15 residues.